The 5 T cell receptor beta chains in this list originate from one sample, sequenced in a study of shared clonotypes between healthy human individuals. As defined, naive CD8 cells were CD45RO-negative and positively selected for CCR7, with terminally differentiated effector memory CD45RA+ cells excluded. The table came from immunoSEQ multiplex PCR; TCRdb's copy has only in-frame clones and leaves some out. This sample yields roughly 590,000 clones, of which 95% are seen a single time; around 0.11% belongs to the top ten. Sequencing was carried out using naive CD8+ T cells sorted from blood. The source is a woman between 25 and 40 years old in good health.

This clone was picked up one time. The chain links TRBV5-6 to TRBJ2-1; TRBD2 matches at 11 bases. Germline loops: CDR1 SGHDT, CDR2 YYEEEE. There are 15 residues in the CDR3. Trimming took 4 bases from V and 8 from J; bases not matched to a gene: 8. The CDR3 DNA follows: TGTGCCAGCAGCGATACTAGCGGGAGTCCCTATGAGCAGTTCTTC. Translated: CASSDTSGSPYEQFF.

In its sample, this clone was seen once. The chain recombines TRBV7-3 with TRBJ2-7; D could derive from TRBD1 or TRBD2 (6 bases each). From germline, CDR1 is SGHTA and CDR2 FQGTGA. The V end was cut by 5 bases, the J end by 7 bases, with 21 bases between. The CDR3 has 15 residues. CDR3 region: CASSILGGPLWEQYF. The CDR3 DNA sequence: TGTGCCAGCAGCATCCTCGGGGGCCCTCTCTGGGAGCAGTACTTC.

The V and J genes are TRBV7-3 and TRBJ2-2, with D hard to call. Germline V CDR1 and CDR2: SGHTA, FQGTGA. The ends were cut back, 3 bases at V and 3 bases at J, with 5 bases in the middle. This CDR3 spans 13 amino acids. The CDR3: CASSFDDTGELFF. The CDR3 DNA sequence: TGTGCCAGCAGCTTCGACGACACCGGGGAGCTGTTTTTT.

This chain connects TRBV5-4 to TRBJ1-5; tentative D call: TRBD1 (6 bases). The CDR3 has 15 residues. V dropped 0 bases and J dropped 7 bases, with 14 bases sitting between them. Germline V CDR1 and CDR2: SGHNT, YYREEE (reference sequence). CDR3 bases: TGTGCCAGCAGCTTGGGGACGGGAAGGGGGCAGCCCCAGCATTTT. It specifies CASSLGTGRGQPQHF.

The V gene is TRBV7-8, the J gene TRBJ2-3; 12 bases align to TRBD1. V dropped 4 bases and J dropped 4; count of bases not matched to a gene: 15. This CDR3 comprises 19 residues. The germline gives CDR1 SGHVS, CDR2 FQNEAQ. For the CDR3, the DNA is TGTGCCAGCAGCTCACAAAGAATACCGGGACAGGGGGCTTCAGATACGCAGTATTTT. Protein: CASSSQRIPGQGASDTQYF.